This T cell receptor beta chain derives from a study of blood T cell repertoires in COVID-19. Original data processing: Amplifying reference gene primers gave estimates of nucleated cell counts. Measured with immunoSEQ multiplex PCR; TCRdb has only the in-frame clones, and not every one. V, J and clone size reflect that table, while D and trimming were determined from the DNA. The table lists under 100,000 clones, 81% of them singletons, with about 23% in the top ten. Per the germline V gene, CDR1 is SGHVS and CDR2 is FQNEAQ. The CDR3 runs 16 residues. Trimming took 6 bases from V and 0 from J, leaving 18 bases between them.

The specimen was peripheral blood. The TCR was taken from an elderly man with active or convalescent COVID-19. V and J are TRBV7-8 and TRBJ2-7; the D gene is possibly TRBD2 (6 bases). Written as DNA, the CDR3 is TGTGCCAGCAGGCCGTTGGGGCAGGGAGGCTCCTACGAGCAGTACTTC. Its protein is CASRPLGQGGSYEQYF. Combining the CDR3 with reference TRBV7-8 and TRBJ2-7 gives the whole variable domain GAGVSQSPRYKVAKRGQDVALRCDPISGHVSLFWYQQALGQGPEFLTYFQNEAQLDKSGLPSDRFFAERPEGSVSTLKIQRTQQEDSAVYLCASRPLGQGGSYEQYFGPGTRLTVT.